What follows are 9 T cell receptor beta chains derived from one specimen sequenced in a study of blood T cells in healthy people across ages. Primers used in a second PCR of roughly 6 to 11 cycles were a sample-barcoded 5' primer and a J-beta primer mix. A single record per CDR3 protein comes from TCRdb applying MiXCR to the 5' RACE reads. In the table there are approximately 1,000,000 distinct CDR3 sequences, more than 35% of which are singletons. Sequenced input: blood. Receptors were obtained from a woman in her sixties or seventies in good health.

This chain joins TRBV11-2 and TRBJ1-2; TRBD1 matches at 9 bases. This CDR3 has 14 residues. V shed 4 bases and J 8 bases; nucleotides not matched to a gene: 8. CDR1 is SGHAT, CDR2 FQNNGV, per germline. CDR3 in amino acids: CASSSSGTGSGYTF. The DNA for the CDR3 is TGTGCCAGCAGCTCCAGTGGGACAGGGAGCGGCTACACCTTC.

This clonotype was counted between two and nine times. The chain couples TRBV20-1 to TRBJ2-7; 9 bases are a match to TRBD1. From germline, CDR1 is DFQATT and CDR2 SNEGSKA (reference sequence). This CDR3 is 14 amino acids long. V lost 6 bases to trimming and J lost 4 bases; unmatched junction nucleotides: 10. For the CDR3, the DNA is TGCAGTGCCACAGCCCGGGACAGGGTTTACGAGCAGTACTTC. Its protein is CSATARDRVYEQYF.

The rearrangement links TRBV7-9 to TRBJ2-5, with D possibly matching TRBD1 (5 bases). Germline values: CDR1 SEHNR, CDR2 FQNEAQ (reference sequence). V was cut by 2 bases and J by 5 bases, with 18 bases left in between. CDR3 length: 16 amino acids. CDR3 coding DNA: TGTGCCAGCAGCTTACTGCGACCCTTACCAGGGGAGACCCAGTACTTC. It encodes CASSLLRPLPGETQYF. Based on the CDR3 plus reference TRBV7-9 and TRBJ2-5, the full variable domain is DTGVSQNPRHKITKRGQNVTFRCDPISEHNRLYWYRQTLGQGPEFLTYFQNEAQLEKSRLLSDRFSAERPKGSFSTLEIQRTEQGDSAMYLCASSLLRPLPGETQYFGPGTRLLVL.

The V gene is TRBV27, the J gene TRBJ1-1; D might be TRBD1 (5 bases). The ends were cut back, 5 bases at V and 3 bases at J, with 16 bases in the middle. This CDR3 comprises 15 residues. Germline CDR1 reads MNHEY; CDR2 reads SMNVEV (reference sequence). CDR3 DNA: TGTGCCAGCAGTCCGGGACTCGCGACGTACACTGAAGCTTTCTTT. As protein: CASSPGLATYTEAFF.

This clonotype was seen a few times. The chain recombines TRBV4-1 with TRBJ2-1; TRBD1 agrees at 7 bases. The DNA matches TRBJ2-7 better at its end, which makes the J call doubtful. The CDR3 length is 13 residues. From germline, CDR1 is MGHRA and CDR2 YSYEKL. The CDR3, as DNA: TGCGCCAGCGGGACAGTAGCCTACAATGAGCAGTACTTC. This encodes CASGTVAYNEQYF.

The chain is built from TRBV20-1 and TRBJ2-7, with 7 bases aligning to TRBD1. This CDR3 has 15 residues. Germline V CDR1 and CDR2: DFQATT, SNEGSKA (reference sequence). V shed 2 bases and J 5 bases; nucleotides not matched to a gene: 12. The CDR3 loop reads CSARPPRTGRDEQYF. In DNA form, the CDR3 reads TGCAGTGCTAGACCGCCCCGGACAGGAAGGGACGAGCAGTACTTC.

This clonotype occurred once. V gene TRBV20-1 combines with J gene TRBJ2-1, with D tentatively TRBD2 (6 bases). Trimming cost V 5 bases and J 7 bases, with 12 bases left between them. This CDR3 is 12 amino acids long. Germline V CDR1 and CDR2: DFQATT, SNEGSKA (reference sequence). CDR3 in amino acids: CSAPPGGNEQFF. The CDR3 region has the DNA TGCAGTGCTCCCCCTGGGGGGAATGAGCAGTTCTTC.

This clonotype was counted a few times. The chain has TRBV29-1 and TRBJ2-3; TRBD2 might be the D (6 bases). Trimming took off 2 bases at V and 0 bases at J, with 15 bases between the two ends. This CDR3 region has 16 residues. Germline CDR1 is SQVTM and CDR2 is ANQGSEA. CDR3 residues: CSVENPGVLSTDTQYF. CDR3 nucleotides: TGCAGCGTTGAAAACCCGGGAGTTCTGAGCACAGATACGCAGTATTTT.

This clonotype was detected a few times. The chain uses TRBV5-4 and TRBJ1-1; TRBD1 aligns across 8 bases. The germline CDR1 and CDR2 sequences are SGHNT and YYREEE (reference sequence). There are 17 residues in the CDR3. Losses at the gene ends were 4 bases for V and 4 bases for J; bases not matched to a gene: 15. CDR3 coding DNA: TGTGCCAGCAGCCCGGGGACAGGTCCGGCGCGGGGCACTGAAGCTTTCTTT. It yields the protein CASSPGTGPARGTEAFF.